This T cell receptor beta chain was sequenced during a study of cytomegalovirus exposure and HLA in healthy donors. Study outcomes and limitations: The authors later found most CMV-associated TCR beta chains appeared HLA-restricted. In an earlier analysis, most TCR beta V segments were productive about 87% or about 30% of the time. TRBV6-2, TRBV6-3 and some other V segments were excluded as indistinguishable. Researchers reported that three CMV-associated chains were confirmed in vitro as CMV antigen-specific.

On this clone: Its antigen is not identified.

V was pared by 5 bases and J by 12 bases, with 14 bases between. The CDR3 is made up of 13 amino acids. The germline gives CDR1 LNHDA, CDR2 SQIVND (reference sequence). PCR employed 60 Vbeta and 13 Jbeta primers. Here immunoSEQ multiplex PCR was the method, and the copy in TCRdb shows in-frame clones only, minus some. The table shows approximately 85,000 clones, with nearly 80% occurring only once. Sequenced material: PBMCs. The V and J genes are TRBV19 and TRBJ1-6; D possibly corresponds to TRBD1 (5 bases). The TCR originated in a woman between 50 and 59 years old in good health and CMV-seropositive. CDR3 sequence reads: CASSEIRVEPLHF. The CDR3 DNA reads as TGTGCCAGTAGTGAGATCAGGGTTGAACCCCTCCACTTT.